Sequencing of this T cell receptor beta chain was carried out in a study of cytomegalovirus exposure and HLA in healthy donors. General observations from the study: Researchers reported in a later analysis that a missense DCLRE1C variant was tied to TCR beta V- and J-gene trimming. It was taken for granted in presence/absence analyses that sequencing depth across donors was roughly uniform. In vitro data verified a few CMV-associated chains as specific for CMV antigens. Within an earlier analysis, most TCR beta V segments proved productive either about 87% or about 30% of the time.

Notes on this clone: Antigen specificity is unknown. Other DNA sequences from this sample encode an identical CDR3 as well.

In the PCR, 60 Vbeta and 13 Jbeta primers were used. The method was immunoSEQ multiplex PCR; TCRdb's version includes in-frame clones alone and lacks a portion of them. The table has 85,000 to 120,000 clones, 70% to 85% seen once. The receptor comes from a man aged 55 to 69 in good health and CMV-seronegative. Sequencing input: PBMCs.

The chain's CDR3 is CASSLGAYGYTF. CDR3 coding DNA: TGTGCCAGCAGCTTAGGGGCCTATGGCTACACCTTC. This chain connects TRBV7-2 to TRBJ1-2; D uncertain. In germline, CDR1 is SGHTA, CDR2 FQGNSA. This CDR3 has 12 residues. Trimming removed 1 base from V and 4 bases from J, with 4 bases in between.